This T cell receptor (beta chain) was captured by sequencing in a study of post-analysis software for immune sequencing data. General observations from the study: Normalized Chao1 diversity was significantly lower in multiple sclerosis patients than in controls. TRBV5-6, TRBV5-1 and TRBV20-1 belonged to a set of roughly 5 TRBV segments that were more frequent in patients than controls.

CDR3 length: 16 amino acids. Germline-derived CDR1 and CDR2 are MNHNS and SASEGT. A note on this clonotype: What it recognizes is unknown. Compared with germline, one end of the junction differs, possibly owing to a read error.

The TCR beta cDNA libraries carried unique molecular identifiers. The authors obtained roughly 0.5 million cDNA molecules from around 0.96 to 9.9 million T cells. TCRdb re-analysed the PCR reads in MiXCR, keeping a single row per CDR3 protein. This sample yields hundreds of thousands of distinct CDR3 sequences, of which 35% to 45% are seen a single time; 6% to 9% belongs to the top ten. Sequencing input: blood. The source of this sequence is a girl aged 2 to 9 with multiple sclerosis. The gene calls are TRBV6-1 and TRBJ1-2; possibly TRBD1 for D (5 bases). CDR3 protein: CTSSEMTAPLNYGYTF. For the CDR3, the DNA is TGTACCAGCAGTGAGATGACAGCGCCTCTCAACTATGGCTACACCTTC.